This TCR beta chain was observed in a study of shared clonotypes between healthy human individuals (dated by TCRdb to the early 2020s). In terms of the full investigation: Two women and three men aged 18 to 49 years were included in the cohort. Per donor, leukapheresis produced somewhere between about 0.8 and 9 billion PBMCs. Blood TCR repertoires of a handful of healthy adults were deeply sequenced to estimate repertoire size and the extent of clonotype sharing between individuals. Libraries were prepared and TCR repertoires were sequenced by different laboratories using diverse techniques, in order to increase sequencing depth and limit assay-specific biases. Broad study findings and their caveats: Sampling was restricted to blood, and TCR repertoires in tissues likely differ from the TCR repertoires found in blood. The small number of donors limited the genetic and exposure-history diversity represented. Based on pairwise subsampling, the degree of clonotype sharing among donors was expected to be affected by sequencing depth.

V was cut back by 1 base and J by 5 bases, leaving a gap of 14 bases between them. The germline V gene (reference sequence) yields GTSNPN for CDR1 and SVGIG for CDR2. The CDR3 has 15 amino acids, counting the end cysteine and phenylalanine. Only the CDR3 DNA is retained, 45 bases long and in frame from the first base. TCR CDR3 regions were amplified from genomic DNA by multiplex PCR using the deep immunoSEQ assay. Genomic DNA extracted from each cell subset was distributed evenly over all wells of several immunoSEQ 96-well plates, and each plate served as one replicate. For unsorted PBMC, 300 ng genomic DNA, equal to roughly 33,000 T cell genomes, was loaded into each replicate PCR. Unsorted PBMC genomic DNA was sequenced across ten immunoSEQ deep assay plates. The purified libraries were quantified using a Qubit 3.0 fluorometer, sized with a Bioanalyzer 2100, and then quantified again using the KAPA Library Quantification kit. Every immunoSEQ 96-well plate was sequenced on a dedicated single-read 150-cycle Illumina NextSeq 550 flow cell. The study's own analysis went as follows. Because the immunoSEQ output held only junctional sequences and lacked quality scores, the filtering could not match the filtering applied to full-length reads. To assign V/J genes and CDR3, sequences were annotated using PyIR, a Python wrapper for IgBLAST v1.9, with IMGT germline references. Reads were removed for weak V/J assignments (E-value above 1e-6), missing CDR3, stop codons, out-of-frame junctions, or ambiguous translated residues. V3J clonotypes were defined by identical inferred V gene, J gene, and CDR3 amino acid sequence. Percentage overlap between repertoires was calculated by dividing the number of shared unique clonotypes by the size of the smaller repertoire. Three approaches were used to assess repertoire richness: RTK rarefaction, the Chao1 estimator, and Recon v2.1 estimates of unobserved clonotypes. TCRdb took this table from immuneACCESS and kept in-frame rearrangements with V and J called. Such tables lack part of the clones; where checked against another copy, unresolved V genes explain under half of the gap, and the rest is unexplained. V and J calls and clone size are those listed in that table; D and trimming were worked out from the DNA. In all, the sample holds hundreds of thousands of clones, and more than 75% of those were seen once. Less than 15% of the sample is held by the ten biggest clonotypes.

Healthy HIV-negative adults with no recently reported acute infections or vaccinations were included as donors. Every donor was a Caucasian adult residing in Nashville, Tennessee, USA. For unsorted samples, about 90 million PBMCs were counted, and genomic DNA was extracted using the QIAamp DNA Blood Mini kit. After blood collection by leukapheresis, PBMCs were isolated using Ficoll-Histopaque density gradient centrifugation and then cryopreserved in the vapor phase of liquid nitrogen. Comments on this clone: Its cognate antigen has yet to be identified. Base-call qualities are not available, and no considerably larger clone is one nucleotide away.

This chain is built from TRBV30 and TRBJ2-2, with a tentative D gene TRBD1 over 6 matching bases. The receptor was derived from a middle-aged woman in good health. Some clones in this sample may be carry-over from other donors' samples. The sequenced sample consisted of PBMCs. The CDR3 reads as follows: CAWSGAGDRTGELFF. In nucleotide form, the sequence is TGTGCCTGGAGTGGGGCAGGGGATCGGACCGGGGAGCTGTTTTTT. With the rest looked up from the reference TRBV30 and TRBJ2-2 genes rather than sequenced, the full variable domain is SQTIHQWPATLVQPVGSPLSLECTVEGTSNPNLYWYRQAAGRGLQLLFYSVGIGQISSEVPQNLSASRPQDRQFILSSKKLLLSDSGFYLCAWSGAGDRTGELFFGEGSRLTVL.